The 17 T cell receptor beta chains below all came from one sample that was sequenced in a study of T-cell reconstitution after alpha-beta-depleted transplantation in children. For TCRbeta, the library was prepared with unique molecular identifiers. TCRdb recomputed calls from the PCR reads with MiXCR, one row per CDR3 protein. This sample yields about 610,000 distinct CDR3 sequences, of which 8% to 11% are seen a single time; approximately 4.1% belongs to the top ten. The sample was PBMCs from the stem cell graft donor, taken from the stem cell graft. The receptors come from a human donor who donated a stem cell graft to a child with acute myeloid leukemia.

The gene calls are TRBV5-1 and TRBJ2-2, with a tentative D call TRBD2 (6 bases). The germline gives CDR1 SGHRS, CDR2 YFSETQ. The germline V and J ends were trimmed by 6 bases and 0 bases, with 15 bases remaining between them. There are 16 residues in the CDR3. CDR3: CASTLRRGSNTGELFF. The CDR3 DNA is TGCGCCAGCACCCTCCGGAGGGGATCGAACACCGGGGAGCTGTTTTTT.

This clonotype was detected many times. V and J are TRBV5-1 and TRBJ2-1, with 15 bases fitting TRBD2. Germline trimming cut 2 bases from V and 7 bases from J; bases unmatched to any gene: 7. The germline V gene encodes CDR1 SGHRS and CDR2 YFSETQ. This CDR3 comprises 17 residues. The CDR3 loop is CASSFGLAGGPRNEQFF. CDR3 coding DNA: TGCGCCAGCAGCTTTGGACTAGCGGGAGGGCCGCGGAATGAGCAGTTCTTC.

This clonotype was observed a few times. V gene TRBV24-1 combines with J gene TRBJ2-3, with D possibly TRBD1 on 5 matching bases. Germline V lookup: CDR1 KGHDR, CDR2 SFDVKD. V lost 4 bases and J 2 bases, leaving 15 bases between the germline ends. The length of the CDR3 is 16 residues. The DNA of the CDR3 is TGTGCCACCAGTGAACCCCTAGGGGCGTCCACAGATACGCAGTATTTT. It encodes CATSEPLGASTDTQYF.

This rearrangement joins TRBV3-1 to TRBJ2-7; the match to TRBD1 covers 8 bases. The germline V gene has CDR1 LGHDT and CDR2 YNNKEL (reference sequence). There are 14 residues in the CDR3. Germline trimming cut 1 base from V and 6 bases from J; bases unmatched to any gene: 5. The CDR3 sequence: CASSQARGPGEQYF. In DNA, the CDR3 is TGTGCCAGCAGCCAAGCCAGGGGGCCGGGCGAGCAGTACTTC.

In its sample, this clonotype was seen many times. The chain employs TRBV30 and TRBJ2-7; 10 nucleotides align to TRBD2. Unmatched junction bases numbered 4, after V lost 4 bases and J lost 1 base. The germline CDR1 and CDR2 sequences are GTSNPN and SVGIG (reference sequence). This CDR3 region has 14 residues. The CDR3 nucleotides read TGTGCCTGGAAAACTAGCGGGATATCCTACGAGCAGTACTTC. As protein: CAWKTSGISYEQYF.

The chain combines TRBV29-1 with TRBJ2-5; 13 bases map to TRBD2. CDR1 and CDR2 (germline): SQVTM, ANQGSEA. The CDR3 spans 14 residues. Unmatched junction bases numbered 3, after V lost 5 bases and J lost 3 bases. The CDR3 reads CSVLGLAGEETQYF. CDR3 in DNA: TGCAGCGTTTTAGGACTAGCGGGAGAAGAGACCCAGTACTTC.

This clonotype was counted between two and nine times. The chain recombines TRBV5-6 with TRBJ2-1; the match to TRBD1 covers 7 bases. The CDR3 length is 17 residues. V was pared by 0 bases and J by 0 bases, with 6 bases of the junction left unmatched. The germline CDR1 and CDR2 sequences are SGHDT and YYEEEE. The CDR3 DNA sequence: TGTGCCAGCAGCTTGGGGTCAGGGGGAAGCTCCTACAATGAGCAGTTCTTC. Translated: CASSLGSGGSSYNEQFF. Combining the CDR3 with reference TRBV5-6 and TRBJ2-1 gives the whole variable domain DAGVTQSPTHLIKTRGQQVTLRCSPKSGHDTVSWYQQALGQGPQFIFQYYEEEERQRGNFPDRFSGHQFPNYSSELNVNALLLGDSALYLCASSLGSGGSSYNEQFFGPGTRLTVL.

The table lists this clonotype with a few counts. The CDR3 DNA reads as TGTGCCAGCAGCCAAGAAGCTGTTGTCGTCTCCTACAATGAGCAGTTCTTC. As protein: CASSQEAVVVSYNEQFF. The chain links TRBV4-2 to TRBJ2-1; the D is unclear. Per the germline V gene, CDR1 is LGHNA and CDR2 is YNFKEQ. V was cut by 0 bases and J by 0 bases, with 12 bases left in between. The CDR3 is made up of 17 amino acids.

DNA for the CDR3: TGCAGTGCTAAGGGGGCTAAGGCAGATACGCAGTATTTT. Residues: CSAKGAKADTQYF. V gene TRBV20-1 combines with J gene TRBJ2-3, with TRBD1 matching over 7 bases. Germline assignment: CDR1 DFQATT and CDR2 SNEGSKA (reference sequence). This CDR3 spans 13 amino acids. The V gene end was trimmed by 4 bases and the J gene end by 4 bases; junction bases not matched to a gene: 5.

This chain joins TRBV14 and TRBJ2-3; perhaps D is TRBD1 or TRBD2 (6 bases each). Germline-derived CDR1 and CDR2 are SGHDN and FVKESK. The V gene lost 4 bases and the J gene lost 3 bases, with 14 bases spanning the gap. The CDR3 spans 15 residues. CDR3 loop: CASSPRGAGTDTQYF. The CDR3 DNA reads TGTGCCAGCAGCCCGAGGGGGGCGGGAACAGATACGCAGTATTTT.

This clonotype has ten or more counts. The chain links TRBV5-1 to TRBJ1-2; 9 nucleotides line up with TRBD1. CDR1 SGHRS and CDR2 YFSETQ come from the germline V gene. This CDR3 contains 14 residues. With 4 bases clipped from V and 8 bases from J, the junction kept 9 bases outside the gene matches. The CDR3 reads CASSGGTGRVGYTF. DNA of the CDR3: TGCGCCAGCAGCGGGGGGACAGGGCGCGTCGGCTACACCTTC. Variable domain in full (rest from reference TRBV5-1 and TRBJ1-2): KAGVTQTPRYLIKTRGQQVTLSCSPISGHRSVSWYQQTPGQGLQFLFEYFSETQRNKGNFPGRFSGRQFSNSRSEMNVSTLELGDSALYLCASSGGTGRVGYTFGSGTRLTVV.

A few counts support this clonotype. CDR3 DNA: TGCGCCAGCAGCCAAGATTTGGCAGGGCCCTTGAACACTGAAGCTTTCTTT. Protein sequence: CASSQDLAGPLNTEAFF. The V gene is TRBV4-3, the J gene TRBJ1-1; D possibly corresponds to TRBD1 (5 bases). The germline V and J ends were trimmed by 0 bases and 0 bases, with 14 bases remaining between them. Germline V gene lookup returns CDR1 LGHNA and CDR2 YSLEER. This CDR3 is built from 17 residues.

The table lists this clonotype with many counts. The V and J genes are TRBV5-1 and TRBJ2-2, with D tentatively TRBD1 (5 bases). There are 15 residues in the CDR3. The V gene's germline CDR1 is SGHRS and CDR2 YFSETQ. Trimming shortened V by 0 bases and J by 1 base, and 7 bases separated the two germline ends. CDR3 DNA: TGCGCCAGCAGCTTGGTTGGACAGAACACCGGGGAGCTGTTTTTT. Its translation: CASSLVGQNTGELFF.

This clonotype turned up a few times. V and J are TRBV3-1 and TRBJ2-5, with D uncertain. CDR1 and CDR2 from the germline V gene are LGHDT and YNNKEL (reference sequence). CDR3 length: 12 amino acids. V was trimmed by 4 bases and J by 4 bases, leaving 7 bases between them. For the CDR3, the DNA is TGTGCCAGCAGCCTTCGACCAGAGACCCAGTACTTC. Protein sequence: CASSLRPETQYF.

This chain joins TRBV7-8 and TRBJ1-5, with 7 bases that match TRBD1. After removal of 4 bases from V and 5 bases from J, the junction contained 11 bases not matched to a gene. The length of the CDR3 is 16 residues. In germline, CDR1 is SGHVS, CDR2 FQNEAQ. Here the CDR3 DNA reads TGTGCCAGCAGCTCACGAACAGGGGTCGGCGATCAGCCCCAGCATTTT. Protein sequence: CASSSRTGVGDQPQHF.

This clonotype was seen a few times. The rearrangement links TRBV28 to TRBJ1-5, with TRBD1 matching over 9 bases. The CDR3 loop spans 20 amino acids. J lost 4 bases, V lost 7 bases, and 23 bases had no gene match. Germline loops: CDR1 MDHEN, CDR2 SYDVKM. CDR3 DNA: TGTGCCAGCACTCGGCTTGCGGGGGGACAGGGCGGTTTCGTGAATCAGCCCCAGCATTTT. Protein product: CASTRLAGGQGGFVNQPQHF.

This clonotype turned up a few times. This chain uses TRBV27 with TRBJ1-2, with D maybe TRBD1 (6 bases). The germline V and J ends were trimmed by 3 bases and 0 bases, with 14 bases remaining between them. The germline V gene encodes CDR1 MNHEY and CDR2 SMNVEV (reference sequence). The CDR3 sequence is 16 residues long. The DNA of the CDR3 is TGTGCCAGCAGTTTGCGTAGGGGGGAAACTAACTATGGCTACACCTTC. Translation gives CASSLRRGETNYGYTF.